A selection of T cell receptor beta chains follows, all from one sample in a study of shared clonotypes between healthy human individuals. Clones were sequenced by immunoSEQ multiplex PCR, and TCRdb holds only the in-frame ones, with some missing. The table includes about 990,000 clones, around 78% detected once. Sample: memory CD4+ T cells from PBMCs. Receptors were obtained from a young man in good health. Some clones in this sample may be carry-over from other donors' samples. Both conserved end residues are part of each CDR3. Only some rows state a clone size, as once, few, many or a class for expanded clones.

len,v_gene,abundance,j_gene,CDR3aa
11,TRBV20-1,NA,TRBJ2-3,CSARTSDTQYF
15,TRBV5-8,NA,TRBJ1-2,CASSLITGGNYGYTF
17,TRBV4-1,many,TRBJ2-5,CASSQEAPGGRVETQYF
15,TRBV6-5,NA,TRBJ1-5,CASTQTGGSNQPQHF
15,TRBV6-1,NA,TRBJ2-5,CASSDLSGGRETQYF
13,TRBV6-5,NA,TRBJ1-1,CASTWGGMDEAFF
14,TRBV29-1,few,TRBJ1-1,CSVVGGRGSTEAFF
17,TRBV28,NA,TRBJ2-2,CASISMGLAGEDGELFF
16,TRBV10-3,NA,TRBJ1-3,CAIRRTGLQSGNTIYF
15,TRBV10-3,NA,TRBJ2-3,CAIMGGLAGRGTQYF
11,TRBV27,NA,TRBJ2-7,CAVGTYYEQYF
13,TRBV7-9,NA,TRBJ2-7,CASGLAGGGEQYF
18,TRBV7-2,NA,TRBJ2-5,CASSFLAGARGIQETQYF
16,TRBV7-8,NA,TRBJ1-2,CASSPRGGFGEAGYTF
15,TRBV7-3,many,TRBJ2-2,CASSSGERYTGELFF
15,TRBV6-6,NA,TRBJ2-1,CASTGGLGSYNEQFF
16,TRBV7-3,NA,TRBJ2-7,CASSPRSGRASYEQYF
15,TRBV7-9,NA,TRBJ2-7,CASSRSGPRIYEQYF
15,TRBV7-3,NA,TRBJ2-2,CASSLVAANTGELFF
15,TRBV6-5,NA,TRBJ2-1,CARWRGSGRANEQFF
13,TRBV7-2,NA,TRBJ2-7,CASSLDNFYEQYF
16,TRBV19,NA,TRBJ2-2,CATQSPLGRHTGELFF
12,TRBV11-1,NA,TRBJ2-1,CASSQSGGEQFF
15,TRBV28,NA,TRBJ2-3,CASSSGRTDTDTQYF
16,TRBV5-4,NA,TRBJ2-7,CASSAGLAGGYYEQYF
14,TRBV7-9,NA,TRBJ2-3,CASSRTGGADTQYF
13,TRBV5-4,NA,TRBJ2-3,CASSLPAMDTQYF
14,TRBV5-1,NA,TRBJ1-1,CASSPGGWNTEAFF
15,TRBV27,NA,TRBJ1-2,CASSLSRDRDYGYTF
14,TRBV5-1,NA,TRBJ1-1,CASSLYRGSTEAFF
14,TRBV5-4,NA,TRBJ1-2,CASSLEATNYGYTF
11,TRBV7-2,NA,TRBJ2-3,CASSRGNTQYF
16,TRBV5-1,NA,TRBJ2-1,CASSSQTGPTYNEQFF
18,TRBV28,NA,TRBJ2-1,CASSSGQGAWYRYNEQFF
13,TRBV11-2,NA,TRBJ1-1,CASSRSGPTGAFF
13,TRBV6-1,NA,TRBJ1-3,CASQDRGGDTIYF
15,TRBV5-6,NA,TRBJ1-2,CASSFGTLSFYGYTF
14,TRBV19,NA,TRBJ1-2,CASRRADSDYGYTF
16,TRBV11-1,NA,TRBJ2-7,CASSPSGAGVAYEQYF
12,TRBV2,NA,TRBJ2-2,CASRIGPGELFF
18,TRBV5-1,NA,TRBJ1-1,CASSLALDPIRMNTEAFF
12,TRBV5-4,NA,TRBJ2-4,CASSLAGGLLTF
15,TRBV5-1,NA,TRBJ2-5,CASRLITGPQETQYF
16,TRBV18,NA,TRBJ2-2,CASSLTGAHYTGELFF
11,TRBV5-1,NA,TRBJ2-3,CAQASGDTQYF
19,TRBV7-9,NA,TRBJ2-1,CASSPGTGGGHRLYNEQFF
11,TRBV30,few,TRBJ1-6,CAWSVNSPLHF
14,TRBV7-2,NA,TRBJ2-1,CASSLALAGGLLFF
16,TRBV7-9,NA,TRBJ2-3,CASSLRSGSETDTQYF
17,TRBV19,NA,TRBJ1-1,CASNPMGQGGANTEAFF
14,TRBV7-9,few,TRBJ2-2,CASSPGLEDGELFF
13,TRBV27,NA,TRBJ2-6,CASSGYGANVLTF
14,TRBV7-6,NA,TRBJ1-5,CASSSGGSNQPQHF
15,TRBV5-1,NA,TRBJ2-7,CASSLMGQGANEQYF